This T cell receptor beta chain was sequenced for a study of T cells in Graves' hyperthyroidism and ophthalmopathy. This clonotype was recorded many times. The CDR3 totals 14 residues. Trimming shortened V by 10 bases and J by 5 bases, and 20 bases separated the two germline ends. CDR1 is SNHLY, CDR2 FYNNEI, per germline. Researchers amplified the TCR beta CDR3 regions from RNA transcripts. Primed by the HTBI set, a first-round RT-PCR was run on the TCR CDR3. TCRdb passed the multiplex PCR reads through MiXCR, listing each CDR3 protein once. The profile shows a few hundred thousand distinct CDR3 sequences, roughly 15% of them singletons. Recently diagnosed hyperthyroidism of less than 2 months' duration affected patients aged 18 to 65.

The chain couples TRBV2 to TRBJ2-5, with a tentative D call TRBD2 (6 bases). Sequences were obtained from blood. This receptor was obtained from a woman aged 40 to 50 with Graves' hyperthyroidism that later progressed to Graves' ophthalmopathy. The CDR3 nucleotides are TGTGCCACCCGAGAGGAGGGGTGGGGGGAGACCCAGTACTTC. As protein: CATREEGWGETQYF.